This paragraph reports one T cell receptor (beta chain). The target of this receptor is not known. No much larger clonotype is one base removed from it; base qualities were not supplied. Genomic DNA was isolated using the Qiagen DNeasy kit from unsorted PBMCs as well as from negatively selected CD4+ and CD8+ fractions. TCR beta CDR3 regions were amplified by immunoSEQ multiplex PCR using primers annealing to V and J segments. A synthetic immune receptor repertoire was used to minimize amplification bias, and remaining bias was computationally removed after sequencing. The study's processing was this. Repertoire diversity was quantified as the Shannon entropy index using custom Python scripts. Unsorted, CD4+ and CD8+ repertoires were analyzed separately, except in combined analyses where CD4+ and CD8+ sequences were merged in silico. A clone counted as expanded when the clone's frequency after treatment rose at least 2-fold relative to C1D1, and clones undetected at baseline were given a pseudocount of 0.5. Singleton clones were defined as clones with 0 or 1 copy at C1D1, and non-singleton clones were defined as clones with 2 or more copies. Clones expanded in unsorted samples were labelled as CD4+, CD8+ or unknown by matching protein sequences in sorted samples from the same patient. Wilcoxon tests on paired samples were used to test changes in diversity from C1D1 to C4D1. Here the immuneACCESS table is served through TCRdb, limited to in-frame sequences with V and J called. Missing clones are a known gap in these copies; in checked studies unresolved V genes cover under half, and the rest lacks a known reason. The V and J calls and the clone size are those of that table, but D and trimming were determined from the DNA. For this sample there are about 150,000 clones; about 81% appear just once. Approximately 9.6% of the sample is in the top ten clones.

Trimming removed 2 bases from V and 4 bases from J, leaving 14 bases between the germline ends. The CDR3 sequence holds 15 residues, the cysteine and phenylalanine included. Only the CDR3 portion is preserved as DNA: 45 bases, with reading frame beginning at the first base. The data were taken from a study of PD-1 blockade in classical Hodgkin lymphoma (dated by TCRdb to 2020 to 2021). In the study overall: Nivolumab dosing was 3 mg/kg intravenously every 2 weeks, continuing until either disease progression or unacceptable toxicity. To define a peripheral blood immune signature of response to PD-1 blockade in classical Hodgkin lymphoma, the study combined TCR beta sequencing with CyTOF.

The time point label on this specimen signifies: cycle 2 day 1 (C2D1) of nivolumab. Every trial patient had relapsed after autologous stem cell transplantation, and cohorts A, B and C differed in prior brentuximab vedotin exposure. The trial cohort was composed of around 60 patients with relapsed/refractory classical Hodgkin lymphoma, for whom complete response, partial response or progressive disease was recorded as best overall response. Trial patients were treated with single-agent nivolumab in the multi-cohort phase II CheckMate 205 trial. Best overall response was determined by an independent review committee according to the 2007 International Working Group response criteria. PBMCs from the trial were collected at three points: immediately before nivolumab initiation (C1D1), and during therapy at cycle 2 day 1 and cycle 4 day 1. Peripheral blood was collected in 8 mL Vacutainer Cell Preparation Tubes, from which PBMCs were isolated by centrifugation and then cryopreserved.

What the authors observed across the whole study: The study covered only a single clinical trial cohort, and the causes of the repertoire differences, possibly disease activity or prior therapy, were still not defined. Lower diversity was observed in patients in whom nivolumab was started less than 1 year after ASCT, and these patients were excluded from later analyses so that confounding by immune reconstitution would be avoided. Baseline TCR diversity was reported to be lower in newly diagnosed patients than in healthy donors, and even lower in relapsed/refractory patients. CD4+ but not CD8+ TCR diversity rose significantly by C4D1 (p=0.0027 vs p=0.16), most apparent in complete responders (p=0.02). Baseline diversity similar to that of newly diagnosed patients was observed in trial patients achieving complete response, whereas significantly lower diversity was observed in partial responders and progressors.

Sequencing used peripheral blood mononuclear cells (PBMCs), obtained before the second cycle of nivolumab. In this chain, TRBV23-1 is recombined with TRBJ1-1; the D segment could be TRBD1, given 5 matching bases. TRBV23-1 belongs to the ORF category, with a function that is uncertain. The sequence was collected from a human donor with classical Hodgkin lymphoma. The sequence in DNA is TGCGCCAGCAGTCAACCGGAGGGGAAGGGCACTGAAGCTTTCTTT. The encoded protein is CASSQPEGKGTEAFF.